The rows below give T cell receptor beta chains drawn from one sample of a study of cytomegalovirus exposure and HLA in healthy donors. The protocol was immunoSEQ multiplex PCR, while the TCRdb copy is restricted to in-frame clones and leaves out a portion. Of 150,000 to 200,000 clones listed, about 75% are singletons. Sequenced input: PBMCs. Source of these receptors: a man aged 40-49 years in good health and CMV-seropositive. Each CDR3 is given with its conserved first and last residue. D genes are given only for firm matches. Rows may omit the clone size; those that give it use once, few, many or a size class.

J,V,D,size,CDR3,DNA
TRBJ1-1,TRBV28,.,once,CASSPRPEGAEAFF,TGTGCCAGCAGTCCCCGCCCGGAGGGCGCTGAAGCTTTCTTT
TRBJ2-7,TRBV27,.,.,CASRTRGRDEQYF,TGTGCCAGCAGAACCCGAGGCAGGGACGAGCAGTACTTC
TRBJ2-1,TRBV30,.,.,CAWSSSLPEQFF,TGTGCCTGGAGTTCTAGCCTCCCTGAGCAGTTCTTC
TRBJ2-7,TRBV9,TRBD2,.,CASSVGTSGSEQYF,TGTGCCAGCAGCGTAGGGACTAGCGGGAGCGAGCAGTACTTC
TRBJ2-3,TRBV5-1,TRBD2,.,CASSLEGLADTDTQYF,TGCGCCAGCAGCTTGGAGGGACTAGCGGACACAGATACGCAGTATTTT
TRBJ1-2,TRBV2,.,.,CASVTGVGVSYGYTF,TGTGCCAGCGTGACGGGAGTGGGGGTGAGCTATGGCTACACCTTC
TRBJ2-3,TRBV5-1,TRBD2,.,CASSVGTSGQSTDTQYF,TGCGCCAGCAGCGTCGGGACTAGCGGGCAGAGCACAGATACGCAGTATTTT
TRBJ1-1,TRBV6-4,.,.,CASSERVNTEAFF,TGTGCCAGCAGTGAACGGGTGAACACTGAAGCTTTCTTT
TRBJ2-1,TRBV19,TRBD2,few,CASSASGNYNEQFF,TGTGCCAGTAGTGCCAGCGGGAATTACAATGAGCAGTTCTTC
TRBJ1-1,TRBV6-1,TRBD1,.,CASSVDRVIFEAFF,TGTGCCAGCAGCGTAGACAGGGTGATTTTTGAAGCTTTCTTT